This T cell receptor beta chain comes out of a study of blood T cells in healthy people across ages. The wider study: Template switching picked up about one barcoded beta molecule for each two T cells.

Of note for this clonotype: What it recognizes is unknown.

The CDR3 spans 16 residues. The germline V gene has CDR1 ENHRY and CDR2 SYGVKD. Trimming cost V 2 bases and J 4 bases; bases outside gene matches: 7. Notes on the study in general: PBMCs that were unsorted prevented a conclusive naive versus antigen-experienced comparison. Fewer expanded clones and more diversity marked long-lived versus aged donors.

It was with a sample-barcoded 5' primer and a J-beta primer mix that a second PCR of roughly 7 to 12 cycles was run. TCRdb redid the calling of the 5' RACE reads with MiXCR, one entry per CDR3 protein. This sample carries hundreds of thousands of distinct CDR3 sequences, nearly 60% of them seen once, and the ten largest clones take about 20%. J is TRBJ2-3 and V is TRBV10-3; 9 bases are shared with TRBD2. Sequences were obtained from blood. This TCR derives from a man aged 25 to 40 in good health. In nucleotides, the CDR3 is TGTGCCATCAGTGAGGTAGCGGGAGCGGGGGCAGATACGCAGTATTTT. Protein sequence: CAISEVAGAGADTQYF.